These 6 T cell receptor beta chains originate from one sample sequenced in a study of blood T cell repertoires in COVID-19. The method was immunoSEQ multiplex PCR; TCRdb's version includes in-frame clones alone and lacks a portion of them. The table shows roughly 75,000 clones, with 75% to 85% occurring only once. The sequenced sample consisted of peripheral blood. Every receptor here comes from a man aged 45 to 65 with COVID-19, enrolled during active disease.

This chain uses TRBV27 with TRBJ2-3; TRBD2 might be the D (6 bases). V was trimmed by 5 bases and J by 1 base, leaving 10 bases between them. From germline, CDR1 is MNHEY and CDR2 SMNVEV (reference sequence). The length of the CDR3 is 14 residues. CDR3 sequence: CASSIGSGTDTQYF. The CDR3 region has the DNA TGTGCCAGCAGTATCGGGAGCGGCACAGATACGCAGTATTTT.

The chain couples TRBV29-1 to TRBJ1-5, with 8 bases lining up with TRBD1. Unmatched junction bases numbered 6, after V lost 6 bases and J lost 5 bases. The V gene's germline CDR1 is SQVTM and CDR2 ANQGSEA. There are 13 residues in the CDR3. The CDR3 DNA reads TGCAGCGTCTCGGACAGGGTAGATCAGCCCCAGCATTTT. It encodes CSVSDRVDQPQHF.

The chain carries TRBV9 and TRBJ2-7; D might be TRBD1 (6 bases). The CDR3 runs 15 residues. Looked up from germline, CDR1 is SGDLS and CDR2 is YYNGEE. Trimming pared 2 bases from V and 3 bases from J, leaving 15 bases between. CDR3 in DNA: TGTGCCAGCAGCGTTGGGCAGGGGATCTTCTACGAGCAGTACTTC. Protein: CASSVGQGIFYEQYF.

This chain uses TRBV25-1 with TRBJ1-6; no clear D gene. Germline CDR1 and CDR2: MGHDK and SYGVNS. The CDR3 covers 14 residues. V lost 2 bases and J 3 bases, leaving 5 bases between the germline ends. The CDR3 coding sequence is TGTGCCAGCAGTGAAGGAGGCTATAATTCACCCCTCCACTTT. Translating gives CASSEGGYNSPLHF.

The chain carries TRBV7-9 and TRBJ2-7, with 10 bases fitting TRBD2. The CDR3 totals 14 residues. With V trimmed by 2 bases and J by 2 bases, 0 bases remained unmatched. The germline V gene encodes CDR1 SEHNR and CDR2 FQNEAQ (reference sequence). CDR3 nucleotides: TGTGCCAGCAGCTTACTAGCGGGAGCCTACGAGCAGTACTTC. Protein: CASSLLAGAYEQYF. Full variable domain (missing parts from reference TRBV7-9 and TRBJ2-7): DTGVSQNPRHKITKRGQNVTFRCDPISEHNRLYWYRQTLGQGPEFLTYFQNEAQLEKSRLLSDRFSAERPKGSFSTLEIQRTEQGDSAMYLCASSLLAGAYEQYFGPGTRLTVT.

V usage is TRBV6-4 and J usage is TRBJ1-1; weak D call: TRBD1 (5 bases). This CDR3 is 16 amino acids long. Trimming removed 0 bases from V and 0 bases from J, with 11 bases in between. Germline V gives CDR1 MRHNA, CDR2 SNTAGT. This chain's CDR3 is CASSDSAGVLNTEAFF. The CDR3 coding sequence is TGTGCCAGCAGTGACTCAGCGGGGGTCCTGAACACTGAAGCTTTCTTT.